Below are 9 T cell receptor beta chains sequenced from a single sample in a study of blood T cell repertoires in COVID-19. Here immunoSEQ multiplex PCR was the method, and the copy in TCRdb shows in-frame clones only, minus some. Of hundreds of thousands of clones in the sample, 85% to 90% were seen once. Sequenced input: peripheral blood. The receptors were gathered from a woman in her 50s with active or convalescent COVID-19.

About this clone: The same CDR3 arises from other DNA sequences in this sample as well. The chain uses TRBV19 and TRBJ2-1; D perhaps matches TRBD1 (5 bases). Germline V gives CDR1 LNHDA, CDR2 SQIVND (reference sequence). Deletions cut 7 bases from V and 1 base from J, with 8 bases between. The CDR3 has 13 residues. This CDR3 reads CASKDSSYNEQFF. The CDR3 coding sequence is TGTGCCAGTAAAGACAGTTCCTACAATGAGCAGTTCTTC.

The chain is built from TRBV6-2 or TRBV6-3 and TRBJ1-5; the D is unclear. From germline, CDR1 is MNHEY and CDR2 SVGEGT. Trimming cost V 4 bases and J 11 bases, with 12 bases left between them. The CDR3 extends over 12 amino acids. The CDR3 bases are TGTGCCAGCAGTTCCGACACGCAGACCCAGCATTTT. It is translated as CASSSDTQTQHF.

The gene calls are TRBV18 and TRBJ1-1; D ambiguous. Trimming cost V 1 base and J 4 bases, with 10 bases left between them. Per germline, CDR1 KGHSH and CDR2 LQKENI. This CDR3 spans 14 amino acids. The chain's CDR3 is CASSPLGESTEAFF. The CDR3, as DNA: TGTGCCAGCTCACCACTCGGGGAAAGCACTGAAGCTTTCTTT.

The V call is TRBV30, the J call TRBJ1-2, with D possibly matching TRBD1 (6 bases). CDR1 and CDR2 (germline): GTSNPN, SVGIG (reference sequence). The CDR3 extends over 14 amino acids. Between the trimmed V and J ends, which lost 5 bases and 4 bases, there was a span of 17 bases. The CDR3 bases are TGTGCCTGGTCCCGGGGGGGGGCGGTCTATGGCTACACCTTC. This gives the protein CAWSRGGAVYGYTF. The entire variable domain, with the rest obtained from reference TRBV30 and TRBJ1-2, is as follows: SQTIHQWPATLVQPVGSPLSLECTVEGTSNPNLYWYRQAAGRGLQLLFYSVGIGQISSEVPQNLSASRPQDRQFILSSKKLLLSDSGFYLCAWSRGGAVYGYTFGSGTRLTVV.

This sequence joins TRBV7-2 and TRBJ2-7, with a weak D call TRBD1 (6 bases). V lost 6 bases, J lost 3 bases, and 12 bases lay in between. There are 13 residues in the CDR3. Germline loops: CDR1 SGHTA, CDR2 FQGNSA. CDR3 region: CASSYRDRYEQYF. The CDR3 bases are TGTGCCAGCAGTTACAGGGACCGCTACGAGCAGTACTTC.

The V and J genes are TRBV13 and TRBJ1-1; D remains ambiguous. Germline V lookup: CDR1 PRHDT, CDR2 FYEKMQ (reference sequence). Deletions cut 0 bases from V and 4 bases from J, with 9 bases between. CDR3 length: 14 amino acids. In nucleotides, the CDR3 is TGTGCCAGCAGCTTAGGCCTGGAGTTCACTGAAGCTTTCTTT. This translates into CASSLGLEFTEAFF.

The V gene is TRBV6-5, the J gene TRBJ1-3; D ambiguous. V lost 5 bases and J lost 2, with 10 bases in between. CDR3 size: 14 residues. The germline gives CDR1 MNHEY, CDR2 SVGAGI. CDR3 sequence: CASSPGGTGNTIYF. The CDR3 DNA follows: TGTGCCAGCAGTCCAGGAGGGACTGGAAACACCATATATTTT.

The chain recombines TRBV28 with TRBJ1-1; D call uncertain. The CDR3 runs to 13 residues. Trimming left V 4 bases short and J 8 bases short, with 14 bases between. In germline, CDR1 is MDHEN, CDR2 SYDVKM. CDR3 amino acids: CASSSQWTAEAFF. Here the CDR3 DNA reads TGTGCCAGCAGTTCGCAGTGGACTGCCGAAGCTTTCTTT.

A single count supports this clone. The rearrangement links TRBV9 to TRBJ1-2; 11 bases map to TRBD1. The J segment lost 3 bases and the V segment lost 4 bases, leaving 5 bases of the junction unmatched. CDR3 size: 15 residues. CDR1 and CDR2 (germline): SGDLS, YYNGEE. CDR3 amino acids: CASSTGQGAYYGYTF. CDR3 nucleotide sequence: TGTGCCAGCAGCACAGGACAGGGGGCCTACTATGGCTACACCTTC.